This is a list of T cell receptor beta chains from one sample in a study of spatial heterogeneity in lung cancer. TCRdb fed the 5' RACE reads into MiXCR, producing one record per CDR3 protein. The sample records some 37,000 distinct CDR3 sequences, around 5.5% being singletons. This specimen was PBMCs, taken at surgery. The source of these receptors is a female donor with early-stage non-small cell lung cancer. Each CDR3 is given with its conserved first and last residue. Each record gives: D gene, J gene, clone size, V gene, CDR3 protein, CDR3 DNA. D genes are given only for firm matches. Clone size, where shown, is once, few, many, or a class for clones that have expanded.

. TRBJ1-5 many TRBV28 CASRAYSNQPQHF TGTGCCAGCAGGGCCTATAGCAATCAGCCCCAGCATTTT
. TRBJ1-2 many TRBV7-3 CASSPRADAIANYGYTF TGTGCCAGCAGCCCAAGGGCGGATGCCATAGCTAACTATGGCTACACCTTC
. TRBJ1-1 many TRBV4-1 CASSQDPNYMNTEAFF TGCGCCAGCAGCCAAGATCCGAACTACATGAACACTGAAGCTTTCTTT
. TRBJ2-1 many TRBV13 CASSLSGREQFF TGTGCCAGCAGCCTGTCGGGCCGGGAGCAGTTCTTC
. TRBJ2-3 many TRBV29-1 CSVRDPSTDTQYF TGCAGCGTTCGGGACCCTAGCACAGATACGCAGTATTTT
. TRBJ1-5 many TRBV29-1 CSAGPGDHQPQHF TGCAGCGCCGGTCCAGGGGACCATCAGCCCCAGCATTTT
. TRBJ1-2 . TRBV2 CASSERGPRGDYGYTF TGTGCCAGCAGTGAGCGAGGGCCCCGCGGGGATTATGGCTACACCTTC
TRBD2 TRBJ2-3 many TRBV5-1 CASSTPTSGNTDTQYF TGCGCCAGCAGCACACCGACTAGCGGGAACACAGATACGCAGTATTTT
TRBD1 TRBJ1-1 many TRBV5-1 CASSGGQVNTEAFF TGCGCCAGCAGCGGGGGACAGGTGAACACTGAAGCTTTCTTT
TRBD1 TRBJ1-2 many TRBV4-3 CASSQEIQGQYTF TGCGCCAGCAGCCAAGAGATCCAGGGACAGTACACCTTC
TRBD1 TRBJ2-7 few TRBV5-1 CASSWGTGADEQYF TGCGCCAGCAGCTGGGGGACAGGGGCCGACGAGCAGTACTTC
TRBD2 TRBJ2-1 few TRBV6-5 CASSYWLAGANEQFF TGTGCCAGCAGTTACTGGCTAGCGGGGGCCAATGAGCAGTTCTTC
. TRBJ1-6 many TRBV11-2 CASSLRRDVPPFTLHF TGTGCCAGCAGCCTAAGGCGGGACGTACCTCCCTTCACCCTCCACTTT
TRBD2 TRBJ2-1 many TRBV5-6 CASSRGVSPSGTGEQFF TGTGCCAGCAGCCGAGGAGTCTCCCCTAGCGGGACGGGTGAGCAGTTCTTC
. TRBJ1-2 many TRBV27 CASSPLGQIYGYTF TGTGCCAGCAGTCCACTAGGACAGATCTATGGCTACACCTTC
. TRBJ1-4 many TRBV7-9 CASSLASYEKLFF TGTGCCAGCAGCTTAGCCTCCTATGAAAAACTGTTTTTT
. TRBJ2-5 few TRBV18 CASSPEGKRETQYF TGTGCCAGCTCACCGGAGGGTAAGCGAGAGACCCAGTACTTC
. TRBJ2-2 many TRBV7-2 CASSLVRTGELFF TGTGCCAGCAGCTTAGTGCGCACCGGGGAGCTGTTTTTT
TRBD1 TRBJ2-2 many TRBV4-3 CASSQDRGTTGELFF TGCGCCAGCAGCCAGGACAGGGGAACCACCGGGGAGCTGTTTTTT
. TRBJ2-2 . TRBV9 CASSVEGYAGELFF TGTGCCAGCAGCGTAGAAGGGTACGCGGGGGAGCTGTTTTTT
. TRBJ2-7 many TRBV6-5 CASSYSSTGSYEQYF TGTGCCAGCAGTTACTCGTCAACGGGCTCCTACGAGCAGTACTTC
. TRBJ1-1 many TRBV2 CASSARIFDKNTEAFF TGTGCCAGCAGCGCCCGCATCTTCGACAAGAACACTGAAGCTTTCTTT
. TRBJ2-7 once TRBV20-1 CSATSGPSYEQYF TGCAGTGCTACCAGTGGTCCCTCCTACGAGCAGTACTTC